This entry concerns a single T cell receptor (beta chain). No antigen is known for it. Base-call qualities are not available, and no considerably larger clone is one nucleotide away. The donors were healthy, HIV-negative adults who had no recently reported acute infections or vaccinations. Every donor was a Caucasian adult living in Nashville, Tennessee, USA. CD8 memory samples combined magnetically selected CD45RO+ cells with CCR7-negative CD45RA+ effector memory (TemRA) cells. Blood was obtained by leukapheresis, after which PBMCs were separated by Ficoll-Histopaque density gradient centrifugation and cryopreserved in liquid nitrogen vapor phase. Analytical flow cytometry was used to check the purity and quantity of every magnetically sorted T cell population. Genomic DNA was isolated from every sorted fraction and measured by UV absorbance on a Nanodrop 2000c. TCR CDR3 regions were amplified from genomic DNA by multiplex PCR using the deep immunoSEQ assay. Genomic DNA extracted from each cell subset was distributed evenly over all wells of several immunoSEQ 96-well plates, and each plate served as one replicate. For sorted subsets, 200 to 250 ng of genomic DNA, equivalent to 25,000 to 35,000 T cell genomes, went into each replicate PCR. Purified libraries were measured with a Qubit 3.0 fluorometer, size-checked on a Bioanalyzer 2100, and measured again with the KAPA Library Quantification kit. Every immunoSEQ 96-well plate was sequenced on a separate single-read 150-cycle Illumina NextSeq 550 flow cell. The authors' pipeline ran thus. The immunoSEQ output contained only junctional sequences without quality scores, so filtering could not match that applied to full-length reads. Sequences were annotated with PyIR, a Python wrapper for IgBLAST v1.9, using IMGT germline references to assign V/J genes and CDR3. Reads were filtered out if the reads had weak V/J assignments (E-value above 1e-6), no CDR3, stop codons, out-of-frame junctions, or ambiguous translated residues. A V3J clonotype was defined by an identical inferred V gene, J gene, and CDR3 amino acid sequence. The percentage overlap between two repertoires was calculated by dividing the number of shared unique clonotypes by the size of the smaller repertoire. Richness of each repertoire was evaluated using RTK rarefaction, the Chao1 estimator, and Recon v2.1 estimates of unobserved clonotypes. Generation probabilities for all TCRbeta clonotypes obtained by the gDNA method from four donors were computed using OLGA. Drawn from immuneACCESS, this table holds only the in-frame rearrangements with V and J called that TCRdb kept. Clones are partly lost; checked studies trace under half to an unresolved V gene and leave the rest unexplained. The V and J calls and clone size were taken over from that table, and D and trimming were inferred from the DNA. This sample gives 90,000 to 120,000 clones in total; around 68% of them show up just once. Jointly, the top ten make up roughly a quarter of the sample.

The data originate from a study of shared clonotypes between healthy human individuals (TCRdb year 2020). Background for the entire study: The cohort comprised a couple of women and a few men aged 18 to 49 years. For each donor, CD4 naive and CD4 memory were each run on three plates, CD8 naive on two plates, and CD8 memory on one plate. Per donor, leukapheresis produced somewhere between about 0.9 and 9.5 billion PBMCs. Libraries were prepared and TCR repertoires were sequenced by different laboratories using diverse techniques, in order to increase sequencing depth and limit assay-specific biases. To estimate repertoire size and how much clonotype sharing occurs between individuals, the study deeply sequenced the blood TCR repertoires of roughly 5 healthy adults.

On the study overall, not on this receptor specifically: Larger estimated clonotype richness was generally found for naive subsets than for memory subsets. Sharing across four donors was observed for around 5% of naive CD4, about 3.2% of naive CD8, about 2.5% of memory CD4, and about 0.39% of memory CD8 clonotypes. Clonotypes shared by all four sorted-subset donors showed higher generation probabilities than non-shared clonotypes. The genetic and exposure-history diversity represented was limited by the small number of donors. Incomplete sequencing was indicated by rarefaction of sorted-subset datasets, despite the large sequencing depth. Pairwise subsampling indicated that sequencing depth was expected to affect the degree of clonotype sharing among donors. Only blood was sampled, and tissue TCR repertoires likely differ from those in blood.

This clonotype was obtained from a woman aged 25 to 39 in good health. The sample comprised memory CD8+ T cells sorted from blood. Per the publication, the cell subset or site label means: CD45RO+ cells pooled with CCR7-negative TemRA cells.

The CDR3 loop reads CASSEGYEGDTQYF. The nucleotides read TGTGCCAGCAGTGAGGGGTACGAGGGAGATACGCAGTATTTT. The V gene is TRBV6-6 and the J gene is TRBJ2-3, with the D assignment possibly TRBD1 or TRBD2, given 5 matching bases for each. Between the V and J ends, shortened by 5 bases and 5 bases respectively, the junction contains 14 bases. For CDR1 and CDR2, the germline V gene (reference sequence) lists MNHNY and SVGAGI. The CDR3 contains 14 residues, cysteine and phenylalanine counted. Just the 42-base CDR3 DNA is kept, in frame starting at base 1.